A selection of T cell receptor beta chains follows, all from one sample in a study of T cell changes during pregnancy in multiple sclerosis. The assay was immunoSEQ multiplex PCR, and TCRdb's table has in-frame clones only and misses some. In the table there are around 92,000 clones, around 93% of which are singletons. Source: peripheral blood, taken in the third trimester of pregnancy. The origin of the receptors is a female donor with multiple sclerosis, enrolled in a pregnancy study. The CDR3 runs from the conserved cysteine through the conserved F or W. A D gene is named only where the DNA matches it firmly. For some rows the clone size is stated as once, few or many, or as a class when expanded; others skip it.

D,V,J,size,CDR3,DNA
.,TRBV29-1,TRBJ2-3,.,CSVGITGLADTQYF,TGCAGCGTTGGGATTACAGGGCTGGCAGATACGCAGTATTTT
.,TRBV28,TRBJ2-3,.,CASYRAVRGTTDTQYF,TGTGCCTCCTACAGGGCGGTCAGAGGGACCACAGATACGCAGTATTTT
.,TRBV7-9,TRBJ1-5,.,CASSSGVGNQPQHF,TGTGCCAGCAGCTCGGGGGTAGGCAATCAGCCCCAGCATTTT
TRBD2,TRBV6-5,TRBJ2-5,.,CASSDGTTLQETQYF,TGTGCCAGCAGCGATGGGACTACCCTCCAAGAGACCCAGTACTTC
.,TRBV2,TRBJ1-5,few,CASSATGYNQPQHF,TGTGCCAGCAGTGCAACAGGGTACAATCAGCCCCAGCATTTT
TRBD2,TRBV6-1,TRBJ2-5,.,CASSGRLAGQETQYF,TGTGCCAGCAGTGGTCGCCTAGCGGGACAAGAGACCCAGTACTTC
.,TRBV6-6,TRBJ2-1,.,CASSTSTGGEQFF,TGTGCCAGCAGCACCTCGACGGGTGGTGAGCAGTTCTTC
TRBD2,TRBV4-1,TRBJ2-2,.,CASSQERLAANTGELFF,TGCGCCAGCAGCCAAGAAAGGCTAGCGGCTAACACCGGGGAGCTGTTTTTT
.,TRBV9,TRBJ2-3,.,CASSVEQLASTDTQYF,TGTGCCAGCAGCGTAGAACAGCTAGCGAGCACAGATACGCAGTATTTT
TRBD1,TRBV4-2,TRBJ1-2,.,CASSPGQGEVYGYTF,TGTGCCAGCAGCCCGGGACAGGGCGAGGTCTATGGCTACACCTTC
.,TRBV9,TRBJ2-3,.,CASSVAVGASTDTQYF,TGTGCCAGCAGCGTAGCCGTTGGGGCTAGCACAGATACGCAGTATTTT
.,TRBV28,TRBJ2-2,once,CASSLFGRQINTGELFF,TGTGCCAGCAGTTTATTTGGCCGTCAAATAAACACCGGGGAGCTGTTTTTT
.,TRBV7-2,TRBJ2-1,.,CASSLATGTYNEQFF,TGTGCCAGCAGCTTAGCCACCGGGACTTACAATGAGCAGTTCTTC
TRBD2,TRBV2,TRBJ2-3,.,CASKTSGSRGVTDTQYF,TGTGCCAGCAAGACTAGCGGGAGTCGGGGGGTCACAGATACGCAGTATTTT
.,TRBV6-1,TRBJ1-3,.,CASGQISGNTIYF,TGTGCCAGCGGACAGATCTCTGGAAACACCATATATTTT
.,TRBV20-1,TRBJ2-1,.,CSAREYSEQFF,TGCAGTGCTAGAGAATATTCTGAGCAGTTCTTC
TRBD2,TRBV27,TRBJ2-1,.,CASSWGLADAYNEQFF,TGTGCCAGCAGTTGGGGACTAGCGGATGCCTACAATGAGCAGTTCTTC
TRBD2,TRBV5-4,TRBJ2-1,.,CASSLPGLPPYNEQFF,TGTGCCAGCAGCCTGCCGGGACTACCGCCATACAATGAGCAGTTCTTC
TRBD2,TRBV19,TRBJ2-1,.,CATDTGGAYNEQFF,TGTGCCACAGACACGGGGGGGGCCTACAATGAGCAGTTCTTC
.,TRBV7-9,TRBJ2-5,.,CASSSHVIASRETQYF,TGTGCCAGCAGCTCACATGTCATCGCCTCCCGAGAGACCCAGTACTTC
TRBD1,TRBV30,TRBJ1-1,few,CAWSDRTGLDTEAFF,TGTGCCTGGAGTGACCGGACAGGGTTGGACACTGAAGCTTTCTTT
.,TRBV27,TRBJ1-2,.,CASSLSTPGVYGYTF,TGTGCCAGCAGTTTATCAACCCCCGGGGTATATGGCTACACCTTC
.,TRBV5-4,TRBJ2-1,.,CASSPSGFSYNEQFF,TGTGCCAGCAGCCCAAGCGGATTCTCCTACAATGAGCAGTTCTTC
TRBD1,TRBV29-1,TRBJ2-3,.,CSAQLGGRTDTQYF,TGCAGCGCCCAACTAGGGGGCCGTACAGATACGCAGTATTTT
TRBD2,TRBV7-6,TRBJ2-5,.,CASSLDPSGQETQYF,TGTGCCAGCAGCTTAGACCCTAGCGGGCAAGAGACCCAGTACTTC
TRBD2,TRBV7-9,TRBJ2-3,.,CASSLVSSGDGTDTQYF,TGTGCCAGCAGCTTAGTTTCTAGCGGGGACGGCACAGATACGCAGTATTTT
TRBD1,TRBV7-2,TRBJ1-4,once,CASSKSSGQGNEKLFF,TGTGCCAGCAGCAAAAGCTCGGGACAGGGTAATGAAAAACTGTTTTTT
.,TRBV6-5,TRBJ2-7,.,CASSATGTREQYF,TGTGCCAGCAGTGCAACCGGAACTAGGGAGCAGTACTTC
.,TRBV6-5,TRBJ2-1,once,CASSYSILRNEQFF,TGTGCCAGCAGTTACTCGATACTACGGAATGAGCAGTTCTTC
.,TRBV19,TRBJ2-7,.,CASSIGVSATDSYEQYF,TGTGCCAGTAGTATAGGAGTTTCGGCGACAGACTCCTACGAGCAGTACTTC
.,TRBV4-2,TRBJ2-1,.,CASSQDPYRDSSPSYNEQFF,TGTGCCAGCAGCCAAGACCCCTATCGGGACTCGTCTCCCTCCTACAATGAGCAGTTCTTC
TRBD1,TRBV28,TRBJ1-3,few,CASSLKGQRNTIYF,TGTGCCAGCAGCCTAAAGGGACAGAGAAACACCATATATTTT
.,TRBV27,TRBJ1-4,.,CASSLRGEGKLFF,TGTGCCAGCAGCCTGCGGGGGGAGGGAAAACTGTTTTTT
TRBD1,TRBV6-1,TRBJ2-5,.,CASSEPPVGQGATQYF,TGTGCCAGCAGTGAACCCCCAGTGGGACAGGGGGCGACCCAGTACTTC
TRBD1,TRBV27,TRBJ2-1,.,CASSSQGQDYNEQFF,TGTGCCAGCAGTTCACAGGGGCAAGATTACAATGAGCAGTTCTTC
TRBD1,TRBV7-2,TRBJ2-1,once,CASSHRDRGLDEQFF,TGTGCCAGCAGCCACCGGGACAGGGGGCTGGATGAGCAGTTCTTC
.,TRBV7-8,TRBJ2-3,.,CASSPKGGTQYF,TGTGCCAGCAGCCCGAAAGGGGGTACGCAGTATTTT
.,TRBV6-5,TRBJ1-3,.,CASSRDTSGNTIYF,TGTGCCAGCAGCCGGGACACCTCTGGAAACACCATATATTTT
.,TRBV29-1,TRBJ2-1,.,CSAAPTTGRGDEQFF,TGCAGCGCGGCCCCAACAACCGGGAGAGGGGATGAGCAGTTCTTC
TRBD2,TRBV25-1,TRBJ2-7,.,CASSDSGLAGGYEQYF,TGTGCCAGCAGTGATTCCGGACTAGCGGGCGGGTACGAGCAGTACTTC
TRBD1,TRBV7-9,TRBJ2-1,once,CASSPRDRNEQFF,TGTGCCAGCAGCCCCCGGGACAGGAATGAGCAGTTCTTC